A selection of T cell receptor beta chains follows, all from one sample in a study of T-cell memory formation after mild COVID-19. A single record per CDR3 protein comes from TCRdb applying MiXCR to the 5' RACE reads. This sample carries 250,000 to 350,000 distinct CDR3 sequences, approximately 15% of them seen once, and the ten largest clones take around a fifth. Source material: PBMCs or a T cell subset sorted from them (not recorded which). Receptors originate from a man in his late teens or twenties who had mild COVID-19 (a few samples of this study predate the infection). Cell type and time point are not known. Both conserved end residues are part of each CDR3. The order of the fields is clone size, D gene, J gene, V gene, CDR3 DNA, CDR3 protein. The D gene is left open where the match is weak. The listing skips clone size in some rows; elsewhere it reads once, few, many or a size class.

few | TRBD1 | TRBJ2-1 | TRBV6-5 | TGTGCCAGCAGTTACTCGCATCCGACAGGGTCCTACAATGAGCAGTTCTTC | CASSYSHPTGSYNEQFF
- | - | TRBJ2-3 | TRBV5-1 | TGCGCCAGCAGTTATAAGGGCACAGATACGCAGTATTTT | CASSYKGTDTQYF
- | - | TRBJ2-7 | TRBV10-3 | TGTGCCATCAGTGAGATAGTAGCGCAATCCTACGAGCAGTACTTC | CAISEIVAQSYEQYF
- | - | TRBJ2-3 | TRBV4-2 | TGTGCCAGCAGCCAGTCAATCTCTAGCACAGATACGCAGTATTTT | CASSQSISSTDTQYF
- | - | TRBJ2-7 | TRBV5-4 | TGTGCCAGCAGCCTGGCGAGGGCTAAAGCGCCCTACGAGCAGTACTTC | CASSLARAKAPYEQYF
many | - | TRBJ2-1 | TRBV7-6 | TGTGCCAGCTCATGGGGGCAGCCGAATGAGCAGTTCTTC | CASSWGQPNEQFF
few | TRBD1 | TRBJ2-5 | TRBV5-1 | TGCGCCAGCAGCTTAATTGCAGGGGGAGAGACCCAGTACTTC | CASSLIAGGETQYF
- | TRBD2 | TRBJ2-5 | TRBV20-1 | TGCAGTGCTAGTGGGGCGGGAGTCCAAGAGACCCAGTACTTC | CSASGAGVQETQYF
few | - | TRBJ1-1 | TRBV7-3 | TGTGCCAGCAGCTTAGTACGGAGGCAGGGGCGAAGGAACACTGAAGCTTTCTTT | CASSLVRRQGRRNTEAFF
many | - | TRBJ2-1 | TRBV10-3 | TGTGCCATCAGTGAGGCAGGAATTTCCTACAATGAGCAGTTCTTC | CAISEAGISYNEQFF
- | - | TRBJ2-3 | TRBV12-3/TRBV12-4 | TGTGCCAGCACAGAAACCGATACGCAGTATTTT | CASTETDTQYF
- | TRBD2 | TRBJ2-3 | TRBV6-6 | TGTGCCAGCAGTCCGGGTGTTAGCGGGGGTTTCACAGATACGCAGTATTTT | CASSPGVSGGFTDTQYF
- | - | TRBJ1-2 | TRBV9 | TGTGCCAGCAGCGTAGATCCCTGGGAGGACTATGGCTACACCTTC | CASSVDPWEDYGYTF
few | - | TRBJ2-7 | TRBV11-2 | TGTGCCAGCAGCCCCAGTTACCTCGAGCAGTACTTC | CASSPSYLEQYF
- | TRBD1 | TRBJ1-1 | TRBV7-2 | TGTGCCAGCAGCTCAACAGGGGGCCTCACTGAAGCTTTCTTT | CASSSTGGLTEAFF
- | TRBD1 | TRBJ1-1 | TRBV7-9 | TGTGCCAGCAGCTTTGTCAGTGACAGGGATGACACTGAAGCTTTCTTT | CASSFVSDRDDTEAFF
few | - | TRBJ2-2 | TRBV20-1 | TGCAGTGCTAGACCCTCGGCCCCCTTTACCGGGGAGCTGTTTTTT | CSARPSAPFTGELFF
few | - | TRBJ1-6 | TRBV6-2/TRBV6-3 | TGTGCCAGCAGTTACGGGAGCGCGGATTCACCCCTCCACTTT | CASSYGSADSPLHF